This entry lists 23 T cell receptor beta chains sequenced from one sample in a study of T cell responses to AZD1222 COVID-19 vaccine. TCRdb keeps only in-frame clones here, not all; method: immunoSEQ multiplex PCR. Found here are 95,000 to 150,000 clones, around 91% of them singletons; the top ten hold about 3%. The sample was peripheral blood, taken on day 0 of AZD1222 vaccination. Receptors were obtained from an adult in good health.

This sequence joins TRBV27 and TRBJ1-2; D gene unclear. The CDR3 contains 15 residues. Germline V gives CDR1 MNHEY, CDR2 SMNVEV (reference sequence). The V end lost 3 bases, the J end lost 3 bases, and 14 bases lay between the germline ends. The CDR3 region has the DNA TGTGCCAGCAGTTTTTCAGTGGCGATGGACTATGGCTACACCTTC. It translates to CASSFSVAMDYGYTF.

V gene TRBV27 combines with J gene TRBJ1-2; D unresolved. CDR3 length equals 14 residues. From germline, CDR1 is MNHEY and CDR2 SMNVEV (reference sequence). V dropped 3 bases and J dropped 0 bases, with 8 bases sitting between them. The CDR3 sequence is CASSFGNSNYGYTF. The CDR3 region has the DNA TGTGCCAGCAGTTTCGGGAACTCTAACTATGGCTACACCTTC.

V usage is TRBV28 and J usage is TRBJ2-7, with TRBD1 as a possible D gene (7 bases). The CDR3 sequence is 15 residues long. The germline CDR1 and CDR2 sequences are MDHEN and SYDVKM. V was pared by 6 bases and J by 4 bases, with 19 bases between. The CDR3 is CASRGRGGGRYEQYF. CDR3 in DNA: TGTGCCAGCAGAGGTCGTGGAGGGGGCAGGTACGAGCAGTACTTC.

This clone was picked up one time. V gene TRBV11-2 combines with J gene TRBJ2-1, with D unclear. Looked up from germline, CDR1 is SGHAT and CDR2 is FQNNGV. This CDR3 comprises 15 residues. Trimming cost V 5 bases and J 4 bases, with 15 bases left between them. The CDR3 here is CASSPVARKYNEQFF. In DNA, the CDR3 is TGTGCCAGCAGCCCTGTAGCACGGAAATACAATGAGCAGTTCTTC.

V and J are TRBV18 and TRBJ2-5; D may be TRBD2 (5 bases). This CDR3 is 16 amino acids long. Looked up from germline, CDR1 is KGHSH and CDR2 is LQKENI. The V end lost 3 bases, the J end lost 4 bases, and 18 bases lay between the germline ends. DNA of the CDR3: TGTGCCAGCTCACCGCGGTCGGGGAGCGGTCGAGAGACCCAGTACTTC. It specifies CASSPRSGSGRETQYF. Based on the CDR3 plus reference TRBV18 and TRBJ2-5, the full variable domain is NAGVMQNPRHLVRRRGQEARLRCSPMKGHSHVYWYRQLPEEGLKFMVYLQKENIIDESGMPKERFSAEFPKEGPSILRIQQVVRGDSAAYFCASSPRSGSGRETQYFGPGTRLLVL.

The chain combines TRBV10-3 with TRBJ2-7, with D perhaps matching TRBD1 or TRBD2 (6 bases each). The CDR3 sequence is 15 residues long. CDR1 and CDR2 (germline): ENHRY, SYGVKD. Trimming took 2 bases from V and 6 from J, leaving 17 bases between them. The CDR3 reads CAISEADRRGGEQYF. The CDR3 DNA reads TGTGCCATCAGTGAGGCGGACAGAAGGGGAGGCGAGCAGTACTTC.

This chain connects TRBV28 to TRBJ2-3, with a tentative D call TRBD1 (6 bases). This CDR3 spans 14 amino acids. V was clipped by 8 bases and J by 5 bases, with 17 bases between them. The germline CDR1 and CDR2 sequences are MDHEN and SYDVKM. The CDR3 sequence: CASGDRQVGDTQYF. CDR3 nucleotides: TGTGCCAGCGGCGACCGACAGGTGGGAGATACGCAGTATTTT.

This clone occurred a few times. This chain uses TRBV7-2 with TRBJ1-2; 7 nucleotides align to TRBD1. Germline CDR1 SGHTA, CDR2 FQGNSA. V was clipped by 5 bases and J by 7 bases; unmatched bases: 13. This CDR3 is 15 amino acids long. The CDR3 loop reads CASSNPRGRVVGYTF. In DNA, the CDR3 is TGTGCCAGCAGCAACCCGAGGGGGCGAGTGGTTGGCTACACCTTC.

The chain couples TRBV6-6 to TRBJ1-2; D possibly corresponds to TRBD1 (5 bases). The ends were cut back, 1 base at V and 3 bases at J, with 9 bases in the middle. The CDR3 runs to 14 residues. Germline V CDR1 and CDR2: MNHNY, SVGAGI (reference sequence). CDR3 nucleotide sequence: TGTGCCAGCAGTTACTGGGACGGCTACTATGGCTACACCTTC. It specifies CASSYWDGYYGYTF.

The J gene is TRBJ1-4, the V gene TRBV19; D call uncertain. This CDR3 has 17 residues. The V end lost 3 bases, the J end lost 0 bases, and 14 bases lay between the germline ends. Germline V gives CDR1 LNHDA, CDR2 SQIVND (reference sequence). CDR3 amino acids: CASSITPSAATNEKLFF. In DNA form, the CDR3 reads TGTGCCAGTAGTATTACCCCATCAGCTGCAACTAATGAAAAACTGTTTTTT.

The CDR3 DNA sequence: TGCGCCAGCAGCAGAACCGGGGACTTTGAAGCTTTCTTT. Translated: CASSRTGDFEAFF. This chain uses TRBV5-1 with TRBJ1-1; a weak D match, TRBD1 (5 bases). The V gene lost 4 bases and the J gene lost 7 bases, with 14 bases spanning the gap. The CDR3 runs 13 residues. Germline values: CDR1 SGHRS, CDR2 YFSETQ. The full variable domain, in which reference TRBV5-1 and TRBJ1-1 provide the parts outside the CDR3, is KAGVTQTPRYLIKTRGQQVTLSCSPISGHRSVSWYQQTPGQGLQFLFEYFSETQRNKGNFPGRFSGRQFSNSRSEMNVSTLELGDSALYLCASSRTGDFEAFFGQGTRLTVV.

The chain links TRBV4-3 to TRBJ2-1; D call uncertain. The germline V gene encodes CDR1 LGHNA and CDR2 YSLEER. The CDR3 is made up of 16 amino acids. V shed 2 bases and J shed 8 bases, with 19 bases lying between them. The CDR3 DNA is TGCGCCAGCAGCCAAAGTCTTGGCCCGGCGGTTGATGAGCAGTTCTTC. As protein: CASSQSLGPAVDEQFF.

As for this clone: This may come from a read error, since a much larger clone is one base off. The CDR3 loop reads CASSPGDRWSQHF. For the CDR3, the DNA is TGTGCCAGCAGCCCTGGGGACAGGTGGTCCCAGCATTTT. The chain combines TRBV9 with TRBJ1-5; 8 bases agree with TRBD1. J was trimmed by 11 bases and V by 4 bases; bases with no gene match: 8. Germline V gene sequence: CDR1 SGDLS, CDR2 YYNGEE. This CDR3 has 13 residues.

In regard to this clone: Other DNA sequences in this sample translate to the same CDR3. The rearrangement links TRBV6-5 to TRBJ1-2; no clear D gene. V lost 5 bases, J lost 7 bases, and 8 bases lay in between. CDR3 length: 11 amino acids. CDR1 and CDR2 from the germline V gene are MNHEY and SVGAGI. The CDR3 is CASSPGSGYTF. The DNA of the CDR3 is TGTGCCAGCAGTCCTGGTTCTGGCTACACCTTC.

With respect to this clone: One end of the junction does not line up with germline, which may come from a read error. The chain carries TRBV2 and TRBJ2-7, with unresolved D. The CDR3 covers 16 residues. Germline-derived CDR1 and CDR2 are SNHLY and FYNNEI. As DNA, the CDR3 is TGTGCCAGCAGGGAAGGGCTCCTCCCGAGCTCCTACGAGCAGTACTTC. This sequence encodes CASREGLLPSSYEQYF.

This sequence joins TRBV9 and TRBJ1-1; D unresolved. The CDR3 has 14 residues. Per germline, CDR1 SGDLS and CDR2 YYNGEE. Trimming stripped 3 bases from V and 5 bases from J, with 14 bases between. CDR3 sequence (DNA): TGTGCCAGCAGCGCCCTAGGCCTCGGGACTGAAGCTTTCTTT. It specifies CASSALGLGTEAFF.

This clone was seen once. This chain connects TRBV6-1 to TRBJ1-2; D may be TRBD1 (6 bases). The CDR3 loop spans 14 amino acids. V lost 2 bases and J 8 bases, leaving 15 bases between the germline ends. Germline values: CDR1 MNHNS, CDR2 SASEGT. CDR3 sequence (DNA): TGTGCCAGCAGTGAATGGCTGAGGACAGAAGGCTACACCTTC. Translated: CASSEWLRTEGYTF.

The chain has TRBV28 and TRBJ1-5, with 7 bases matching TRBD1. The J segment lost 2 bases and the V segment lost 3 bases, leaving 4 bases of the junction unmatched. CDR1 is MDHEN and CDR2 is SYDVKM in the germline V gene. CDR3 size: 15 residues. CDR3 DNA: TGTGCCAGCAGTTTTAGAGGGGGCGGCAATCAGCCCCAGCATTTT. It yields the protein CASSFRGGGNQPQHF.

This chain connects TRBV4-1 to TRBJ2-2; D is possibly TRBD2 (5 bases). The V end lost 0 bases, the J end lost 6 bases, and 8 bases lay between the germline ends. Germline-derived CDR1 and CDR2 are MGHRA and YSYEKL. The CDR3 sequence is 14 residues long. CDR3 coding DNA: TGCGCCAGCAGCCAAGATGGGAGCCCCGGGGAGCTGTTTTTT. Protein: CASSQDGSPGELFF.

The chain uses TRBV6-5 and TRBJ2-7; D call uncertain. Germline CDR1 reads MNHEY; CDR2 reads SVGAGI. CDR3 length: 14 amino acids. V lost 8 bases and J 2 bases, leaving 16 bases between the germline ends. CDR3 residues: CASSDPGKAYEQYF. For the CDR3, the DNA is TGTGCCAGCTCCGACCCCGGTAAAGCCTACGAGCAGTACTTC.

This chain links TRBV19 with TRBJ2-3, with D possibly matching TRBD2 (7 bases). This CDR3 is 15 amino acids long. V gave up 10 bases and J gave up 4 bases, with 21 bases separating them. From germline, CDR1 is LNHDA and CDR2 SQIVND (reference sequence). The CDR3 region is CATNYMGGAADTQYF. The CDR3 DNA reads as TGTGCCACGAACTATATGGGGGGGGCGGCAGATACGCAGTATTTT.

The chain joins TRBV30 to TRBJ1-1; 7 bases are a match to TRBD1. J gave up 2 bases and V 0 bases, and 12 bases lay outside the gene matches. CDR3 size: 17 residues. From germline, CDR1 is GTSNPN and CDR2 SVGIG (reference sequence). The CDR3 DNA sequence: TGTGCCTGGAGTGTACTCGGGACAGAGCTCCTCAACACTGAAGCTTTCTTT. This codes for CAWSVLGTELLNTEAFF.

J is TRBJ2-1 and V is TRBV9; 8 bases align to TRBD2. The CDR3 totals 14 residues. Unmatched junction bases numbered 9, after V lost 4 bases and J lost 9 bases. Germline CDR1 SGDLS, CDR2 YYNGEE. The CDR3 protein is CASSPRGGSAEQFF. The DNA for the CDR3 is TGTGCCAGCAGCCCCCGGGGGGGTTCGGCTGAGCAGTTCTTC.